This T cell receptor beta chain is drawn from a study of T cell repertoires in cytomegalovirus infection. Trimming removed 2 bases at V and 4 bases at J, with 9 bases between. CDR1 and CDR2 (germline): MNHEY, SVGEGT. CDR3 size: 14 residues. TCRdb re-called the reads through MiXCR, storing one row per CDR3 protein. There are 300,000 to 400,000 distinct CDR3 sequences in the sample; about 25% occur only once, and about an eighth lies in the top ten. The study's findings and limits: HLA-C-restricted CMV clonotypes gave the most frequent clonotype in two of eight donors. Cumulative frequency (of public TCR beta family members) identified carriers of CMV plus the relevant HLA.

This clonotype was counted only a few times. As yet, its antigen is unknown. This sequence joins TRBV6-2 or TRBV6-3 and TRBJ1-5; D is possibly TRBD1 (5 bases). The clonotype was recovered from a human donor in good health (CMV status not recorded). Some clones in this sample may be carry-over from other donors' samples. The source was cultured PBMCs, collected from culture after CMV antigen stimulation. The CDR3 DNA sequence: TGTGCCAGCAGTTACACGGACACGAATCAGCCCCAGCATTTT. Its protein product is CASSYTDTNQPQHF.